Following are 29 T cell receptor beta chains from one sample sequenced in a study of OX40 agonist ivuxolimab in advanced cancers. Produced via immunoSEQ multiplex PCR; TCRdb's table is partial and in-frame only. The table records 45,000 to 65,000 clones, roughly 87% of them present only once. The sequencing here drew on CD4+ or CD8+ T cells sorted from blood, taken in a trial of the OX40 agonist ivuxolimab. Every receptor here comes from an adult with an advanced solid tumor such as melanoma, head and neck, liver or kidney cancer.

This chain connects TRBV10-1 to TRBJ2-5; 7 bases line up with TRBD1. The CDR3 spans 13 residues. V shed 6 bases and J 4 bases; nucleotides not matched to a gene: 5. CDR1 is WNHNN, CDR2 SYGVQD, per germline (reference sequence). In DNA, the CDR3 is TGCGCCAGCAGCCTCTCAGGGGGAGAGACCCAGTACTTC. This translates into CASSLSGGETQYF.

The genes are TRBV29-1 and TRBJ2-1, with 7 bases that match TRBD1. V gave up 6 bases and J gave up 0 bases; unmatched junction bases: 8. This CDR3 has 15 amino acids. The germline V gene has CDR1 SQVTM and CDR2 ANQGSEA. CDR3 DNA sequence: TGCAGCGTCCTCCCCCGACAGGGCTCCTACAATGAGCAGTTCTTC. The encoded protein is CSVLPRQGSYNEQFF.

This clone was observed once. The chain is built from TRBV23-1 and TRBJ1-4, with TRBD1 identical over 8 bases. TRBV23-1 is treated as an ORF (open reading frame) with a function not yet certain. The V gene end was trimmed by 6 bases and the J gene end by 8 bases; junction bases not matched to a gene: 8. The CDR3 covers 14 residues. The CDR3 here is CASRPGQAREKLFF. In DNA form, the CDR3 reads TGCGCCAGCAGACCGGGACAGGCGCGGGAAAAACTGTTTTTT.

The CDR3 nucleotides read TGCGCCAGCAGCCGCATTACAGGGTCCGGGGAGCTGTTTTTT. Translation gives CASSRITGSGELFF. The chain couples TRBV4-1 to TRBJ2-2; a weak D match, TRBD1 (6 bases). Trimming removed 4 bases at V and 6 bases at J, with 12 bases between. This CDR3 spans 14 amino acids. Per germline, CDR1 MGHRA and CDR2 YSYEKL.

The V and J genes are TRBV6-1 and TRBJ1-6; D is possibly TRBD1 (5 bases). The CDR3 is 13 residues long. The germline V gene has CDR1 MNHNS and CDR2 SASEGT. The V and J ends lost 8 bases and 6 bases respectively, with 11 bases between them. DNA of the CDR3: TGTGCCAGCGGAGAGGGGTTTAATTCACCCCTCCACTTT. Its protein product is CASGEGFNSPLHF.

The chain has TRBV15 and TRBJ2-1; maybe TRBD2 (7 bases). The V end lost 5 bases, the J end lost 7 bases, and 21 bases lay between the germline ends. Germline V gene data show CDR1 as LNHNV and CDR2 as YYDKDF (reference sequence). This CDR3 has 16 residues. The CDR3 is CATSGLGRGINNEQFF. Here the CDR3 DNA reads TGTGCCACCAGCGGGCTGGGGAGGGGGATAAATAATGAGCAGTTCTTC.

The chain employs TRBV6-6 and TRBJ2-5; no reliable D call. CDR3 length: 12 residues. From germline, CDR1 is MNHNY and CDR2 SVGAGI (reference sequence). V was pared by 3 bases and J by 5 bases, with 7 bases between. CDR3 loop: CASSYVTETQYF. The CDR3 nucleotides read TGTGCCAGCAGTTATGTGACGGAGACCCAGTACTTC.

This chain links TRBV7-9 with TRBJ2-3, with 7 bases that match TRBD1. V lost 3 bases to trimming and J lost 1 base; unmatched junction nucleotides: 1. CDR1 is SEHNR, CDR2 FQNEAQ, per germline (reference sequence). The CDR3 spans 14 residues. CDR3 DNA sequence: TGTGCCAGCAGCTTTACAGGGGGCACAGATACGCAGTATTTT. This translates into CASSFTGGTDTQYF.

The chain recombines TRBV9 with TRBJ1-2, with 7 bases identical to TRBD1. The CDR3 runs 15 residues. Germline assignment: CDR1 SGDLS and CDR2 YYNGEE. The ends lost 2 bases at V and 4 bases at J; junction bases unmatched: 8. The CDR3 loop is CASSVGQAGGYGYTF. For the CDR3, the DNA is TGTGCCAGCAGCGTCGGACAGGCTGGTGGCTATGGCTACACCTTC.

This chain uses TRBV19 with TRBJ2-5; 7 nucleotides agree with TRBD1. From germline, CDR1 is LNHDA and CDR2 SQIVND (reference sequence). The length of the CDR3 is 13 residues. Trimming took 6 bases from V and 5 from J; bases not matched to a gene: 6. The CDR3 region is CASRSTGWETQYF. For the CDR3, the DNA is TGTGCCAGTAGATCGACAGGGTGGGAGACCCAGTACTTC. Filled out from reference TRBV19 and TRBJ2-5, the complete variable domain reads DGGITQSPKYLFRKEGQNVTLSCEQNLNHDAMYWYRQDPGQGLRLIYYSQIVNDFQKGDIAEGYSVSREKKESFPLTVTSAQKNPTAFYLCASRSTGWETQYFGPGTRLLVL.

The chain employs TRBV29-1 and TRBJ1-4; no clear D. This CDR3 is 15 amino acids long. Trimming cost V 5 bases and J 4 bases, with 17 bases left between them. Germline CDR1 SQVTM, CDR2 ANQGSEA. The CDR3 reads CSVQSPHDNNEKLFF. CDR3 DNA sequence: TGCAGCGTTCAAAGTCCCCACGATAATAATGAAAAACTGTTTTTT.

The chain has TRBV6-6 and TRBJ2-5; 8 bases are shared with TRBD1. Germline V CDR1 and CDR2: MNHNY, SVGAGI (reference sequence). The trim removed 8 bases at V and 4 bases at J, leaving 9 bases unmatched. The CDR3 consists of 14 residues. DNA for the CDR3: TGTGCCAGCGGTTGGACAGGGTCACCAGAGACCCAGTACTTC. This codes for CASGWTGSPETQYF.

CDR3 sequence (DNA): TGTGCCAGCAGCTTAGCCGGACTAGCGGGCATACAGATAACGCAGTATTTT. Its translation is CASSLAGLAGIQITQYF. The chain links TRBV7-2 to TRBJ2-3, with 11 bases fitting TRBD2. J gave up 9 bases and V 0 bases, and 11 bases lay outside the gene matches. The germline V gene encodes CDR1 SGHTA and CDR2 FQGNSA. The CDR3 consists of 17 residues. The full variable domain, with the rest looked up from reference TRBV7-2 and TRBJ2-3, is GAGVSQSPSNKVTEKGKDVELRCDPISGHTALYWYRQSLGQGLEFLIYFQGNSAPDKSGLPSDRFSAERTGGSVSTLTIQRTQQEDSAVYLCASSLAGLAGIQITQYFGPGTRLTVL.

This rearrangement joins TRBV18 to TRBJ2-5; D is perhaps TRBD1 (6 bases). Germline V gene sequence: CDR1 KGHSH, CDR2 LQKENI. This CDR3 spans 15 amino acids. V was clipped by 3 bases and J by 5 bases, with 16 bases between them. DNA for the CDR3: TGTGCCAGCTCACCGACGGCAGGGGACGGGGAGACCCAGTACTTC. This translates into CASSPTAGDGETQYF.

The chain employs TRBV7-9 and TRBJ1-4, with D maybe TRBD1 (5 bases). Between the trimmed V and J ends, which lost 4 bases and 2 bases, there was a span of 14 bases. In germline, CDR1 is SEHNR, CDR2 FQNEAQ (reference sequence). This CDR3 region has 16 residues. CDR3 DNA: TGTGCCAGCAGCTCACTATGGGCAGGGACTAATGAAAAACTGTTTTTT. It yields the protein CASSSLWAGTNEKLFF.

The chain is built from TRBV5-4 and TRBJ2-1; D is unclear. The CDR3 runs 13 residues. V lost 4 bases and J lost 4, with 9 bases in between. Germline loops: CDR1 SGHNT, CDR2 YYREEE (reference sequence). CDR3 nucleotide sequence: TGTGCCAGCAGCCAGTGGCAGTACAATGAGCAGTTCTTC. Amino acids: CASSQWQYNEQFF. Variable domain in full (rest from reference TRBV5-4 and TRBJ2-1): ETGVTQSPTHLIKTRGQQVTLRCSSQSGHNTVSWYQQALGQGPQFIFQYYREEENGRGNFPPRFSGLQFPNYSSELNVNALELDDSALYLCASSQWQYNEQFFGPGTRLTVL.

This chain joins TRBV13 and TRBJ2-3; D could derive from TRBD1 or TRBD2 (6 bases each). V was shortened by 4 bases and J by 9 bases, with 23 bases between the two germline ends. The germline V gene encodes CDR1 PRHDT and CDR2 FYEKMQ (reference sequence). CDR3 size: 16 residues. The CDR3 is CASSSPGLAKGDTQYF. The CDR3 DNA reads TGTGCCAGCAGCTCCCCGGGACTGGCGAAGGGGGACACGCAGTATTTT.

The chain uses TRBV7-9 and TRBJ2-3; 7 bases are shared with TRBD1. The germline gives CDR1 SEHNR, CDR2 FQNEAQ (reference sequence). The CDR3 covers 16 residues. V was clipped by 5 bases and J by 3 bases; unmatched bases: 11. The CDR3 here is CASSPTDRVGTDTQYF. The CDR3 coding sequence is TGTGCCAGCAGCCCGACAGACAGGGTAGGAACAGATACGCAGTATTTT.

V gene TRBV5-1 combines with J gene TRBJ2-7, with 8 bases fitting TRBD1. The V gene end was trimmed by 4 bases and the J gene end by 5 bases; junction bases not matched to a gene: 14. The length of the CDR3 is 16 residues. CDR1 SGHRS and CDR2 YFSETQ come from the germline V gene. CDR3 DNA: TGCGCCAGCAGCCTAGACTGGACAGGGATCGCTAACGAGCAGTACTTC. It yields the protein CASSLDWTGIANEQYF.

The chain links TRBV30 to TRBJ2-7; TRBD1 matches 9 bases. V lost 8 bases to trimming and J lost 9 bases; unmatched junction nucleotides: 11. Germline values: CDR1 GTSNPN, CDR2 SVGIG (reference sequence). CDR3 size: 12 residues. Here the CDR3 reads CALDRGSWGQYF. Written as DNA, the CDR3 is TGTGCCCTTGACAGGGGGTCTTGGGGGCAGTACTTC.

The chain employs TRBV28 and TRBJ2-1, with D perhaps TRBD1 (5 bases). Germline V gives CDR1 MDHEN, CDR2 SYDVKM. There are 13 residues in the CDR3. V lost 1 base and J 9 bases, leaving 10 bases between the germline ends. The CDR3 DNA reads TGTGCCAGCAGTTTATTAGGGGCTCCTGAGCAGTTCTTC. It specifies CASSLLGAPEQFF.

The V gene is TRBV7-9, the J gene TRBJ2-1; D not certain. CDR1 SEHNR and CDR2 FQNEAQ come from the germline V gene (reference sequence). CDR3 length: 14 amino acids. Trimming stripped 0 bases from V and 4 bases from J, with 7 bases between. In DNA, the CDR3 is TGTGCCAGCAGCTTAGCGGACGGGTACAATGAGCAGTTCTTC. This codes for CASSLADGYNEQFF.

This clone was observed once. The chain carries TRBV4-3 and TRBJ2-2; 10 bases agree with TRBD2. Trimming at V came to 4 bases and at J to 6 bases, leaving 8 bases not matched to a gene. From germline, CDR1 is LGHNA and CDR2 YSLEER. The CDR3 spans 16 residues. CDR3 DNA sequence: TGCGCCAGCAGCCTTGAAGCGGGAGGGCCCTCCGGGGAGCTGTTTTTT. It codes for CASSLEAGGPSGELFF.

This chain joins TRBV28 and TRBJ1-2, with D possibly TRBD1 on 6 matching bases. This CDR3 contains 16 residues. The germline V gene has CDR1 MDHEN and CDR2 SYDVKM. The V end lost 8 bases, the J end lost 4 bases, and 23 bases lay between the germline ends. The CDR3 DNA reads TGTGCCAGCGTCGGTTACGGGACAAGGAACGTCTATGGCTACACCTTC. It encodes CASVGYGTRNVYGYTF.

J is TRBJ1-1 and V is TRBV27, with 8 nucleotides matching TRBD1. The junction had 10 bases not matched to a gene; V was cut back by 6 bases and J by 7 bases. CDR1 and CDR2 (germline): MNHEY, SMNVEV (reference sequence). The CDR3 has 14 residues. The CDR3 coding sequence is TGTGCCAGCAGACATACCGGGACAGGTTATGAAGCTTTCTTT. Translated, it gives CASRHTGTGYEAFF.

Only one count was recorded for this clone. The sample carries other DNA sequences with the same CDR3. V is TRBV27 and J is TRBJ2-3, with a possible D match to TRBD2 (5 bases). This CDR3 has 13 amino acids. V lost 5 bases and J lost 3, with 9 bases in between. The V gene's germline CDR1 is MNHEY and CDR2 SMNVEV (reference sequence). Here the CDR3 DNA reads TGTGCCAGCAGTCCACCGGGAACAGATACGCAGTATTTT. Translation: CASSPPGTDTQYF.

The rearrangement links TRBV7-9 to TRBJ2-1, with TRBD2 matching over 10 bases. V shed 0 bases and J 7 bases; nucleotides not matched to a gene: 6. The CDR3 runs 16 residues. The germline V gene has CDR1 SEHNR and CDR2 FQNEAQ (reference sequence). DNA of the CDR3: TGTGCCAGCAGCTTAGCGCGAGCGGGAGGGGTGAATGAGCAGTTCTTC. This encodes CASSLARAGGVNEQFF.

In this sample, this clone turned up once. The gene calls are TRBV7-8 and TRBJ2-7; either TRBD1 or TRBD2 may supply D (5 bases each). The V gene's germline CDR1 is SGHVS and CDR2 FQNEAQ. V lost 5 bases and J 4 bases, leaving 15 bases between the germline ends. The CDR3 runs 14 residues. CDR3 region: CASSSRDDLYEQYF. The CDR3 DNA is TGTGCCAGCAGCAGCCGGGACGACCTTTACGAGCAGTACTTC. The full variable domain, with the rest looked up from reference TRBV7-8 and TRBJ2-7, is GAGVSQSPRYKVAKRGQDVALRCDPISGHVSLFWYQQALGQGPEFLTYFQNEAQLDKSGLPSDRFFAERPEGSVSTLKIQRTQQEDSAVYLCASSSRDDLYEQYFGPGTRLTVT.

CDR3 sequence: CASSFGPDYEKLFF. DNA of the CDR3: TGTGCCAGCAGTTTCGGGCCAGACTATGAAAAACTGTTTTTT. The J gene is TRBJ1-4, the V gene TRBV27, with unresolved D. The V end was cut by 3 bases, the J end by 6 bases, with 11 bases between. CDR1 is MNHEY and CDR2 is SMNVEV in the germline V gene (reference sequence). The CDR3 is made up of 14 amino acids.